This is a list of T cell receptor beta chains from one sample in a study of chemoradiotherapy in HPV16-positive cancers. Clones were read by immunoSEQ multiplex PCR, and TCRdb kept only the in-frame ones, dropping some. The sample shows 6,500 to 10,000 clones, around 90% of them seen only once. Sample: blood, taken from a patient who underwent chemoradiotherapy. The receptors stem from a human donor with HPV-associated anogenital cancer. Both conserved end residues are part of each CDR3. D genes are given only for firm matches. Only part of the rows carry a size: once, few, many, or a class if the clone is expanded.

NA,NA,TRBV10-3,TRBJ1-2,CAISEGVESYGYTF,TGTGCCATCAGTGAGGGGGTAGAGTCATATGGCTACACCTTC
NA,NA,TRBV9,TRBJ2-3,CASSLGGVSTDTQYF,TGTGCCAGCAGCCTAGGGGGGGTAAGCACAGATACGCAGTATTTT
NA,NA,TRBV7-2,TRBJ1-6,CASSLIVQGNRNSPLHF,TGTGCCAGCAGCTTAATAGTACAGGGTAACCGTAATTCACCCCTCCACTTT
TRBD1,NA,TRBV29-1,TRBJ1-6,CSASSGQRDSPLHF,TGCAGCGCCTCCTCGGGACAGCGGGATTCACCCCTCCACTTT
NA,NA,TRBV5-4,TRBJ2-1,CASSHRTGFNEQFF,TGTGCCAGCAGCCACAGGACGGGTTTCAATGAGCAGTTCTTC
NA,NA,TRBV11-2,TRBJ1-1,CASSAAKGTEAFF,TGTGCCAGCAGCGCGGCCAAGGGTACTGAAGCTTTCTTT
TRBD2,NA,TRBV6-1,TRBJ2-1,CASSLTSVGAGEQFF,TGTGCCAGCAGCCTCACTAGCGTCGGGGCGGGTGAGCAGTTCTTC
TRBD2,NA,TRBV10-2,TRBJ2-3,CASSDPGLATDTQYF,TGCGCCAGCAGTGATCCGGGACTAGCAACAGATACGCAGTATTTT
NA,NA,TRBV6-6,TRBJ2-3,CASSQLKSDTQYF,TGTGCCAGCAGCCAACTGAAATCAGATACGCAGTATTTT
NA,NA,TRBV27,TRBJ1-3,CASSFSGDRNTIYF,TGTGCCAGCAGTTTTTCAGGGGATAGAAACACCATATATTTT
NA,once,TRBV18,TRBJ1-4,CASSPYALGSGEKLFF,TGTGCCAGCTCACCTTACGCATTGGGGTCAGGCGAAAAACTGTTTTTT
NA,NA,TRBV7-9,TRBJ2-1,CASSLDFGAGSNEQFF,TGTGCCAGCAGCTTGGATTTCGGTGCCGGCTCCAATGAGCAGTTCTTC
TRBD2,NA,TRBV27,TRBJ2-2,CASSLTSAATGELFF,TGTGCCAGCAGTCTGACTAGCGCAGCCACCGGGGAGCTGTTTTTT
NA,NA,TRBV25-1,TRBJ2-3,CASSDLGRSADTQYF,TGTGCCAGCAGTGATCTAGGCAGGAGTGCAGATACGCAGTATTTT
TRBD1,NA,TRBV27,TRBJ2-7,CASKLGGSSYEQYF,TGTGCCAGCAAATTAGGGGGCAGCTCCTACGAGCAGTACTTC
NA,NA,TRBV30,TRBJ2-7,CAWSVQVGPYEQYF,TGTGCCTGGAGTGTACAAGTCGGGCCCTACGAGCAGTACTTC
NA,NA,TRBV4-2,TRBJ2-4,CASSQDRGLAKNIQYF,TGTGCCAGCAGCCAAGATAGGGGATTAGCCAAAAACATTCAGTACTTC
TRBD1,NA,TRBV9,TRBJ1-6,CASSVDPGQGALSSYNSPLHF,TGTGCCAGCAGCGTAGACCCGGGACAGGGGGCTTTAAGCTCCTATAATTCACCCCTCCACTTT